The sequence of this T cell receptor beta chain was determined in a study of blood T cell repertoires in COVID-19. For the study at large: Sample material is recorded as cDNA or gDNA derived from T cells, B-cell-depleted T cells, or PBMCs.

Those enrolled, adults aged roughly 18 to 89 years, came from under 25 US areas. Categorization into cohorts depended on clinical history that participants reported. The assay was immunoSEQ multiplex PCR, and TCRdb's table has in-frame clones only and misses some. The data contain a few hundred thousand clones, around 89% of them singletons. Sequencing was carried out using PBMCs or T cells enriched from blood (not recorded which). This TCR derives from a man aged 25 to 40 who had recovered from COVID-19.

The chain's CDR3 is CASSELQGSTEAFF. In nucleotides, the CDR3 is TGTGCCAGTAGCGAACTACAGGGATCTACTGAAGCTTTCTTT. This chain uses TRBV19 with TRBJ1-1; TRBD1 might be the D (6 bases). There are 14 residues in the CDR3. Trimming stripped 6 bases from V and 5 bases from J, with 16 bases between. Germline V gene data show CDR1 as LNHDA and CDR2 as SQIVND (reference sequence).